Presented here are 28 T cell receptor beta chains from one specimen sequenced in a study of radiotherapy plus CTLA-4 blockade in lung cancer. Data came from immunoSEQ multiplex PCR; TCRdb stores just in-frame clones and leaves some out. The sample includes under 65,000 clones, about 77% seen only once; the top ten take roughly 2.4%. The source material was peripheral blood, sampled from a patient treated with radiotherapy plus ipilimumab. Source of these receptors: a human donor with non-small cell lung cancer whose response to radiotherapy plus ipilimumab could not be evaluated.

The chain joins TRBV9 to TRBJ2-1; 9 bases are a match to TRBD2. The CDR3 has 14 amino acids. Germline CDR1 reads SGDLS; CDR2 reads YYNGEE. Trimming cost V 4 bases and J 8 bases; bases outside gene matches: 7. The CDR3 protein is CASSSVSGSYEQFF. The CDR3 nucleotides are TGTGCCAGCAGCTCCGTTAGCGGGAGCTATGAGCAGTTCTTC.

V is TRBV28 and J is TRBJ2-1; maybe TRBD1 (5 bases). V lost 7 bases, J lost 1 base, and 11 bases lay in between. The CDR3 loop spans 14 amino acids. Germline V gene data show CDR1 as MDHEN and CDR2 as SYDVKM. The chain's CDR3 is CASTPGYSYNEQFF. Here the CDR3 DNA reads TGTGCCAGCACCCCAGGGTATTCCTACAATGAGCAGTTCTTC.

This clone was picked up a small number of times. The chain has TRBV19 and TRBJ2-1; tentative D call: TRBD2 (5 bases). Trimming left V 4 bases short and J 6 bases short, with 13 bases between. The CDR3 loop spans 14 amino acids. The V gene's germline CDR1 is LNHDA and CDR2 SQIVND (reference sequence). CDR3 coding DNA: TGTGCCAGTAGTACCAAGAGAGGGAGCAATGAGCAGTTCTTC. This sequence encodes CASSTKRGSNEQFF.

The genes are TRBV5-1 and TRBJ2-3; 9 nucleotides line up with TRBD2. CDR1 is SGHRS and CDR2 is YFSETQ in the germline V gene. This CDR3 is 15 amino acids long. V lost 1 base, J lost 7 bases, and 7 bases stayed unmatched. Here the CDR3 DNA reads TGCGCCAGCAGCTTGATTAGCGGGAGTGGATATACGCAGTATTTT. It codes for CASSLISGSGYTQYF.

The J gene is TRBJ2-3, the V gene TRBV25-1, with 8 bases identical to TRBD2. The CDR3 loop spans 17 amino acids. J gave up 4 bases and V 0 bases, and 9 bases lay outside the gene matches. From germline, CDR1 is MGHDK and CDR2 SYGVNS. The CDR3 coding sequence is TGTGCCAGCAGTGAATATTCGGGTAGCGGGGCATCAGATACGCAGTATTTT. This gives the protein CASSEYSGSGASDTQYF.

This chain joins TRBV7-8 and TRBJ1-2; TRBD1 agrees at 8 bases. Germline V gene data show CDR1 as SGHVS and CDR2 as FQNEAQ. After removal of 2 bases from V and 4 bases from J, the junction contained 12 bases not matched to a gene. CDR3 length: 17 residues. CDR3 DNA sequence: TGTGCCAGCAGCTTAACTCGGACAGGGAGCAAACTCTATGGCTACACCTTC. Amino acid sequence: CASSLTRTGSKLYGYTF.

The CDR3 region has the DNA TGTGCCAGCAGCTTACGGACACCTCAAACCGGGGAGCTGTTTTTT. It yields the protein CASSLRTPQTGELFF. The J gene is TRBJ2-2, the V gene TRBV7-2, with a possible D match to TRBD1 (5 bases). Per the germline V gene, CDR1 is SGHTA and CDR2 is FQGNSA. V was clipped by 2 bases and J by 5 bases, with 12 bases between them. The CDR3 is 15 amino acids.

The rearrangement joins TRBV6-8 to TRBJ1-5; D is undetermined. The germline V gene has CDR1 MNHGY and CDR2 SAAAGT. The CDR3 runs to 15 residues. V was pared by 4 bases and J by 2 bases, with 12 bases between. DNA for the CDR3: TGTGCCAGCAGTTGGTACCCCCGCGGCAATCAGCCCCAGCATTTT. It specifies CASSWYPRGNQPQHF.

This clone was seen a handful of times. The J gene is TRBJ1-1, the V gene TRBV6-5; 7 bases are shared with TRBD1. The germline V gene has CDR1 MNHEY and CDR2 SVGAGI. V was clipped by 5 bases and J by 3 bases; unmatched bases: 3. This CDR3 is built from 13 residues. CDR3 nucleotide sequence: TGTGCCAGCAGTACAGGGGTGCACACTGAAGCTTTCTTT. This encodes CASSTGVHTEAFF.

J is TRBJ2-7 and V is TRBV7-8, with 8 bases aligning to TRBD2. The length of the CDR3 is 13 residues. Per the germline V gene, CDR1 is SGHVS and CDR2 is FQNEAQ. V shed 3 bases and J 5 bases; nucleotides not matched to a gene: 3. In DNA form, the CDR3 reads TGTGCCAGCAGCTTCGCGGGGGGTGACGAGCAGTACTTC. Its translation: CASSFAGGDEQYF.

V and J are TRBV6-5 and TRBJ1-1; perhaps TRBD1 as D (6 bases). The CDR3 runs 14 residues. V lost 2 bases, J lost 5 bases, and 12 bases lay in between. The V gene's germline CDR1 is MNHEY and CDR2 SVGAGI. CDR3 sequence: CASSYARGGTEAFF. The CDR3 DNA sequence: TGTGCCAGCAGTTACGCCAGGGGAGGGACTGAAGCTTTCTTT.

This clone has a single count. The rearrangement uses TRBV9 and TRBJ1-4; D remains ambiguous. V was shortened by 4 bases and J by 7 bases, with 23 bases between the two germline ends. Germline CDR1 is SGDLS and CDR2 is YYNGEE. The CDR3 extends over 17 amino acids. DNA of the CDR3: TGTGCCAGCAGCCCCTCCCGGGATCCTCGGGCCGGTGAAAAACTGTTTTTT. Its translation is CASSPSRDPRAGEKLFF.

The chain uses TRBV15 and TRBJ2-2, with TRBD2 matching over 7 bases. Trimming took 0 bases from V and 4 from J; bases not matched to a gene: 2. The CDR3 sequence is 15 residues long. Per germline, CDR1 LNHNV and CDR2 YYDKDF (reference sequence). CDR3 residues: CATSRDRGVTGELFF. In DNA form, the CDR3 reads TGTGCCACCAGCAGAGATCGGGGGGTCACCGGGGAGCTGTTTTTT.

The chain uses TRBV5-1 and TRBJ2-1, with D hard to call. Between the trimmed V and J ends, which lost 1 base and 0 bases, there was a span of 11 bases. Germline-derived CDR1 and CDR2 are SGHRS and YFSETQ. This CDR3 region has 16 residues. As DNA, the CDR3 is TGCGCCAGCAGCTTGTACTTCGGAGACTCCTACAATGAGCAGTTCTTC. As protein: CASSLYFGDSYNEQFF.

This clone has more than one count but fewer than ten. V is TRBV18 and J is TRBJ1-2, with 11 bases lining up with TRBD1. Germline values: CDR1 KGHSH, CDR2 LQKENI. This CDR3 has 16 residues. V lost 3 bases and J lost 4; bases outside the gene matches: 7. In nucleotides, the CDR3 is TGTGCCAGCTCACCTCCCGGGACAGGGGGTGGCTATGGCTACACCTTC. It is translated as CASSPPGTGGGYGYTF.

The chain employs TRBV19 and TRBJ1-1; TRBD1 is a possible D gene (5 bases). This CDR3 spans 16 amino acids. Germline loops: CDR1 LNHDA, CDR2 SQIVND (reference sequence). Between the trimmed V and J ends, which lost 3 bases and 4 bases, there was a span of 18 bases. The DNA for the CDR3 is TGTGCCAGTAGTATGGCGGGGACCGGCCTTTTCACTGAAGCTTTCTTT. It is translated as CASSMAGTGLFTEAFF.

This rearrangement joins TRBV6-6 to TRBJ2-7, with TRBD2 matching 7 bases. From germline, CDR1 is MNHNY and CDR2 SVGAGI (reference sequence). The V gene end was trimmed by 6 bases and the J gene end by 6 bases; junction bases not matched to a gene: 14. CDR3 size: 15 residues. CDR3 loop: CASSRSREGLGEQYF. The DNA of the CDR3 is TGTGCCAGCAGCCGATCGAGGGAGGGTTTGGGCGAGCAGTACTTC.

CDR3 sequence (DNA): TGTGCCAGCAGCTTCGGGGAGAACACTGAAGCTTTCTTT. It yields the protein CASSFGENTEAFF. J is TRBJ1-1 and V is TRBV11-2; D not certain. The germline gives CDR1 SGHAT, CDR2 FQNNGV. The CDR3 totals 13 residues. V gave up 3 bases and J gave up 1 base, with 6 bases separating them.

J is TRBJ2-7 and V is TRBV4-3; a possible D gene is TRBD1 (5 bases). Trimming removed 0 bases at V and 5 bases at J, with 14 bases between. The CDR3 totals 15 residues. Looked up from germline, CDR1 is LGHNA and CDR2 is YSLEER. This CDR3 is CASSQDETGLDEQYF. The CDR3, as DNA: TGCGCCAGCAGCCAAGATGAAACAGGTCTGGACGAGCAGTACTTC.

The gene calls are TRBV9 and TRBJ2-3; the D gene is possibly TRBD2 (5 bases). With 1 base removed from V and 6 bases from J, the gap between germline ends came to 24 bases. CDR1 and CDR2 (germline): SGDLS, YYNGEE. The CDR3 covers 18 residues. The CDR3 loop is CASSVNPRSGLDTDTQYF. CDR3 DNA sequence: TGTGCCAGCAGCGTAAATCCCCGGTCGGGGTTAGACACGGATACGCAGTATTTT.

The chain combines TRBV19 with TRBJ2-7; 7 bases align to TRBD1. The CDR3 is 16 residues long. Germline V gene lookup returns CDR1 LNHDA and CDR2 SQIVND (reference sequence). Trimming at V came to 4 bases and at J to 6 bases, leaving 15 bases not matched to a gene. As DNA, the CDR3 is TGTGCCAGTAGTACCCCTACACAGGGGCGAGGCGGCGAGCAGTACTTC. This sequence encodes CASSTPTQGRGGEQYF.

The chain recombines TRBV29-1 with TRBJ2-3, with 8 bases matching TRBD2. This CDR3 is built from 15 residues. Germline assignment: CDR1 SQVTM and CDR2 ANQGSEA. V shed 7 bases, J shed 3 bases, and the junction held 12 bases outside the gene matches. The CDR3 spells CSGTGGAGFTDTQYF. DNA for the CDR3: TGCAGCGGGACGGGGGGGGCGGGATTTACAGATACGCAGTATTTT.

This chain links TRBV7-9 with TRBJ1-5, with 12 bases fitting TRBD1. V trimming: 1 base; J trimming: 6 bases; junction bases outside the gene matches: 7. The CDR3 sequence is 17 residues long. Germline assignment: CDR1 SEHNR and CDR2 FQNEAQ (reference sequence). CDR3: CASSLESGTGGRQPQHF. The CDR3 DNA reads TGTGCCAGCAGCTTAGAGTCGGGGACAGGGGGCCGTCAGCCCCAGCATTTT.

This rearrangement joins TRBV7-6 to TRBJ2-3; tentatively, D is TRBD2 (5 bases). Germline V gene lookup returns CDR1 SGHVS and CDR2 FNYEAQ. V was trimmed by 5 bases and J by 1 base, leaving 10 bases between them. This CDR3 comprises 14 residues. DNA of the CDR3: TGTGCCAGCAGCGGAAGTAGCGGCACAGATACGCAGTATTTT. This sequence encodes CASSGSSGTDTQYF.

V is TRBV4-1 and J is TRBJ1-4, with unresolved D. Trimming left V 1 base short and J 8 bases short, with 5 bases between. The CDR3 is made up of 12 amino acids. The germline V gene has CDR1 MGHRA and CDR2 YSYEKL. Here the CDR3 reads CASSQVGEKLFF. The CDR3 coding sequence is TGCGCCAGCAGCCAAGTTGGCGAAAAACTGTTTTTT.

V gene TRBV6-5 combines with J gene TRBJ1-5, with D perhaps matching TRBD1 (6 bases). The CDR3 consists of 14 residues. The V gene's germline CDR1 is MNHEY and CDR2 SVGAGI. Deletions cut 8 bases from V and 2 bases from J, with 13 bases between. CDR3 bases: TGTGCCAGCTCCCAGGGGCAACGCAATCAGCCCCAGCATTTT. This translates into CASSQGQRNQPQHF.

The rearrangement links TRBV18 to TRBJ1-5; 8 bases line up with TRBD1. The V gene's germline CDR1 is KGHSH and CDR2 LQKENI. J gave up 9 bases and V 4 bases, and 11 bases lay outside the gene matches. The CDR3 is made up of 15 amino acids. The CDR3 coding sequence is TGTGCCAGCTCACAGGGGACAGGCGAAGGATGGCCCCAGCATTTT. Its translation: CASSQGTGEGWPQHF.

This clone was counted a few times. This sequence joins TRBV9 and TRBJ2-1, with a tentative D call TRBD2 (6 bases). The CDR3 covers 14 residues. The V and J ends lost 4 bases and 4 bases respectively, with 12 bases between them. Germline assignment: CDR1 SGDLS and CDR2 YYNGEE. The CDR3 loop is CASSSGREYNEQFF. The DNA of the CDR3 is TGTGCCAGCAGCTCGGGGCGGGAATACAATGAGCAGTTCTTC. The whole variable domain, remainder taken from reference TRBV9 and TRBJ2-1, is DSGVTQTPKHLITATGQRVTLRCSPRSGDLSVYWYQQSLDQGLQFLIQYYNGEERAKGNILERFSAQQFPDLHSELNLSSLELGDSALYFCASSSGREYNEQFFGPGTRLTVL.